This TCR beta chain is from a study of blood T cell repertoires in COVID-19. For the study at large: Sources were T cells, B-cell-depleted T cells, or PBMCs; the material itself was cDNA or gDNA.

Trimming cost V 5 bases and J 7 bases; bases outside gene matches: 9. The germline V gene has CDR1 SGHTA and CDR2 FQGNSA. The CDR3 covers 14 residues. Profiled with immunoSEQ multiplex PCR; TCRdb holds only in-frame clones, not every one. The table lists roughly 200,000 clones, 88% of them singletons. The sample was peripheral blood. The chain recombines TRBV7-2 with TRBJ1-2; 8 bases are a match to TRBD1. The sequence was collected from a man aged 18 to 35 with active or convalescent COVID-19. In DNA form, the CDR3 reads TGTGCCAGCAGCCCGGACAGGGTCCAGAGTGGCTACACCTTC. Its translation: CASSPDRVQSGYTF.